This T cell receptor beta chain was sequenced during a study of shared clonotypes between healthy human individuals. J gave up 4 bases and V 7 bases, and 6 bases lay outside the gene matches. This CDR3 has 15 amino acids. Germline V gene lookup returns CDR1 ENHRY and CDR2 SYGVKD. Genomic DNA from each subset was divided evenly over several immunoSEQ plates. Assay: immunoSEQ multiplex PCR; the TCRdb copy retains only in-frame clones and omits some. This table holds about 2.3 million clones, approximately 93% found once. As to this clone: Its target is not known.

Partitioning of CD4+ cells yielded a CD45RA+ naive subset and a CD45RA-negative memory subset. Overall study results and limits: Only blood underwent sampling, and tissue repertoires likely differ. Clonotypes not shared had lower generation probabilities than those common to all four donors.

The sample taken for sequencing was naive CD4+ T cells from PBMCs. The sample's subset: CD45RA+ positively selected. This TCR came from a man in his late teens or twenties in good health. Some clones in this sample may be carry-over from other donors' samples. The chain joins TRBV10-3 to TRBJ2-1; 11 positions agree with TRBD2. Written as DNA, the CDR3 is TGTGCCATCACGGAGATAGCGGGAGGGTACAATGAGCAGTTCTTC. Protein product: CAITEIAGGYNEQFF.